This TCR beta chain emerged from a study of T cells in tuberculosis. About the study: The T cells targeted glucose monomycolate, a mycobacterial lipid, via CD1B. In South Africa, adults with active tuberculosis were compared with IGRA-negative and latently infected IGRA-positive adolescents.

Unsorted cryopreserved PBMC were sequenced, averaging roughly 94,000 T cells per clinical donor. Study-wide results and limits: Active tuberculosis alpha repertoires lay closer to GMM-specific TCRs than controls'.

About this clone itself: Antigen: not known.

The method was immunoSEQ multiplex PCR; TCRdb's version includes in-frame clones alone and lacks a portion of them. The data contain 35,000 to 45,000 clones, about 94% of them singletons. This TCR was recovered from a donor aged 10 to 29 with latent tuberculosis or without tuberculosis infection. Some clones in this sample may be carry-over from other donors' samples. Sequencing input: PBMCs.

As DNA, the CDR3 is TGTGCCAGCAGTACACACAGGGGTCCGAACACTGAAGCTTTCTTT. Protein sequence: CASSTHRGPNTEAFF. This chain uses TRBV6-5 with TRBJ1-1; TRBD1 matches at 7 bases. With 5 bases clipped from V and 1 base from J, the junction kept 7 bases outside the gene matches. CDR1 is MNHEY and CDR2 is SVGAGI in the germline V gene. CDR3 length: 15 amino acids.